This T cell receptor beta chain was recorded in a study of shared clonotypes between healthy human individuals (TCRdb year 2020). For the study in its entirety: A few men and a couple of women, aged 18 to 49 years, made up the cohort. For each donor, CD4 naive and CD4 memory were each given three plates, CD8 naive was given two plates, and CD8 memory was given one plate. Between about 0.85 and 9.5 billion PBMCs per donor were obtained by leukapheresis. To increase sequencing depth and limit assay-specific biases, TCR repertoire library preparation and sequencing were carried out by different laboratories using diverse techniques. To estimate repertoire size and how much clonotype sharing occurs between individuals, the study deeply sequenced the blood TCR repertoires of five healthy adults. Findings and caveats that apply to the study as a whole: Sampling was limited to blood, and TCR repertoires in tissue likely differ from TCR repertoires in blood. Even with the large sequencing depth, rarefaction of the sorted-subset datasets indicated that sequencing was incomplete. When a handful of donors were compared, the shared fraction of clonotypes was around 5% for naive CD4, around 3.5% for naive CD8, 2.3% for memory CD4, and around 0.4% for memory CD8. Because the study included a small number of donors, the genetic and exposure-history diversity represented was limited. Compared with non-shared clonotypes, clonotypes shared by all four sorted-subset donors had higher generation probabilities. Pairwise subsampling indicated that sequencing depth was expected to affect the degree of clonotype sharing among donors. Naive subsets generally had larger estimated clonotype richness than memory subsets.

The CDR3 spans 15 residues, from the cysteine through the phenylalanine. The retained sequence is limited to the CDR3, 45 bases, with the frame set at the first base. The germline V gene encodes CDR1 SGHRS and CDR2 YFSETQ. Trimming takes 6 bases off V and 0 bases off J; junction bases not matched to a gene: 5. CD8 naive samples were obtained by positive selection for CCR7 among CD45RO-negative cells, yielding a CD45RA+CCR7+ population from which TemRA cells were excluded. Donors were healthy HIV-negative adults with no recently reported acute infections or vaccinations. Every donor was a Caucasian adult living in Nashville, Tennessee, USA. After blood collection by leukapheresis, PBMCs were isolated using Ficoll-Histopaque density gradient centrifugation and then cryopreserved in the vapor phase of liquid nitrogen. Purity and quantity of every magnetically sorted T cell population were checked by analytical flow cytometry. From each sorted fraction, genomic DNA was isolated and quantified by UV absorbance on a Nanodrop 2000c.

Using the deep immunoSEQ assay, TCR CDR3 regions were amplified from genomic DNA by multiplex PCR. Extracted genomic DNA from each cell subset was spread evenly across all wells of several immunoSEQ 96-well plates, with each plate serving as a replicate. Each replicate PCR for sorted subsets received about 220 ng genomic DNA, equal to some 32,000 T cell genomes. The purified libraries were quantified using a Qubit 3.0 fluorometer, sized with a Bioanalyzer 2100, and then quantified again using the KAPA Library Quantification kit. Each immunoSEQ 96-well plate was sequenced on its own single-read 150-cycle Illumina NextSeq 550 flow cell. The paper's processing steps were these. Because the immunoSEQ output held only junctional sequences and lacked quality scores, the filtering could not match the filtering applied to full-length reads. Sequences were annotated with PyIR, a Python wrapper for IgBLAST v1.9, using IMGT germline references to assign V/J genes and CDR3. Reads were removed for weak V/J assignments (E-value above 1e-6), missing CDR3, stop codons, out-of-frame junctions, or ambiguous translated residues. V3J clonotypes were defined by identical inferred V gene, J gene, and CDR3 amino acid sequence. Percentage overlap between repertoires was calculated by dividing the number of shared unique clonotypes by the size of the smaller repertoire. RTK rarefaction, the Chao1 estimator, and Recon v2.1 estimates of unobserved clonotypes were used to assess repertoire richness. For all TCRbeta clonotypes obtained by the gDNA method from a handful of donors, generation probabilities were computed with OLGA. The immuneACCESS repertoire file appears here via TCRdb, limited to in-frame rearrangements. These files lack a portion of the clones; in checked studies, under half of the deficit traces to unresolved V genes, and the cause of the others is not known. The V and J calls and clone size were taken over from that table, and D and trimming were inferred from the DNA. This sample is represented by some 2 million clones; about 95% of them were singletons. The ten largest clones take up about 1.1% of the sample.

A note on this clone: What this receptor recognizes is not known. Base qualities are not provided; no much larger clone lies one nucleotide away.

This receptor was identified in a man younger than 30 in good health. The chain is encoded by TRBV5-1 joined to TRBJ2-3; 9 bases in between match TRBD2. Sequencing was performed on naive CD8+ T cells sorted from blood. The cell subset or site label, read with the paper, signifies: CD45RA+CCR7+. The DNA sequence is given as TGCGCCAGCAACCTAGCGGGACGGAGCACAGATACGCAGTATTTT. It translates to CASNLAGRSTDTQYF.